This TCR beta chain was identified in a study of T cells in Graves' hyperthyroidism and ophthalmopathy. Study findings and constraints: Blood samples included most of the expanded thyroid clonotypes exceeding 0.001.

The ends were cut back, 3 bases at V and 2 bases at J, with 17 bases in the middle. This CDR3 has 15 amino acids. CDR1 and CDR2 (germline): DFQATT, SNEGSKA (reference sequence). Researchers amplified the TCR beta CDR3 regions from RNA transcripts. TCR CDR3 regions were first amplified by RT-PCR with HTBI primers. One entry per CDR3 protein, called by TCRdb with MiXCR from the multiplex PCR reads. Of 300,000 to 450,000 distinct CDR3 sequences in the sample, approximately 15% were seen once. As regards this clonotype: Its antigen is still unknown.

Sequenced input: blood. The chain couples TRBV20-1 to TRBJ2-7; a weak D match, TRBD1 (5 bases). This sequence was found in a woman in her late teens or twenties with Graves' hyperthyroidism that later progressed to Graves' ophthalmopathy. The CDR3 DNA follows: TGCAGTGCTAGGGGTTCAGGACACTTCACCTACGAGCAGTACTTC. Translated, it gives CSARGSGHFTYEQYF.